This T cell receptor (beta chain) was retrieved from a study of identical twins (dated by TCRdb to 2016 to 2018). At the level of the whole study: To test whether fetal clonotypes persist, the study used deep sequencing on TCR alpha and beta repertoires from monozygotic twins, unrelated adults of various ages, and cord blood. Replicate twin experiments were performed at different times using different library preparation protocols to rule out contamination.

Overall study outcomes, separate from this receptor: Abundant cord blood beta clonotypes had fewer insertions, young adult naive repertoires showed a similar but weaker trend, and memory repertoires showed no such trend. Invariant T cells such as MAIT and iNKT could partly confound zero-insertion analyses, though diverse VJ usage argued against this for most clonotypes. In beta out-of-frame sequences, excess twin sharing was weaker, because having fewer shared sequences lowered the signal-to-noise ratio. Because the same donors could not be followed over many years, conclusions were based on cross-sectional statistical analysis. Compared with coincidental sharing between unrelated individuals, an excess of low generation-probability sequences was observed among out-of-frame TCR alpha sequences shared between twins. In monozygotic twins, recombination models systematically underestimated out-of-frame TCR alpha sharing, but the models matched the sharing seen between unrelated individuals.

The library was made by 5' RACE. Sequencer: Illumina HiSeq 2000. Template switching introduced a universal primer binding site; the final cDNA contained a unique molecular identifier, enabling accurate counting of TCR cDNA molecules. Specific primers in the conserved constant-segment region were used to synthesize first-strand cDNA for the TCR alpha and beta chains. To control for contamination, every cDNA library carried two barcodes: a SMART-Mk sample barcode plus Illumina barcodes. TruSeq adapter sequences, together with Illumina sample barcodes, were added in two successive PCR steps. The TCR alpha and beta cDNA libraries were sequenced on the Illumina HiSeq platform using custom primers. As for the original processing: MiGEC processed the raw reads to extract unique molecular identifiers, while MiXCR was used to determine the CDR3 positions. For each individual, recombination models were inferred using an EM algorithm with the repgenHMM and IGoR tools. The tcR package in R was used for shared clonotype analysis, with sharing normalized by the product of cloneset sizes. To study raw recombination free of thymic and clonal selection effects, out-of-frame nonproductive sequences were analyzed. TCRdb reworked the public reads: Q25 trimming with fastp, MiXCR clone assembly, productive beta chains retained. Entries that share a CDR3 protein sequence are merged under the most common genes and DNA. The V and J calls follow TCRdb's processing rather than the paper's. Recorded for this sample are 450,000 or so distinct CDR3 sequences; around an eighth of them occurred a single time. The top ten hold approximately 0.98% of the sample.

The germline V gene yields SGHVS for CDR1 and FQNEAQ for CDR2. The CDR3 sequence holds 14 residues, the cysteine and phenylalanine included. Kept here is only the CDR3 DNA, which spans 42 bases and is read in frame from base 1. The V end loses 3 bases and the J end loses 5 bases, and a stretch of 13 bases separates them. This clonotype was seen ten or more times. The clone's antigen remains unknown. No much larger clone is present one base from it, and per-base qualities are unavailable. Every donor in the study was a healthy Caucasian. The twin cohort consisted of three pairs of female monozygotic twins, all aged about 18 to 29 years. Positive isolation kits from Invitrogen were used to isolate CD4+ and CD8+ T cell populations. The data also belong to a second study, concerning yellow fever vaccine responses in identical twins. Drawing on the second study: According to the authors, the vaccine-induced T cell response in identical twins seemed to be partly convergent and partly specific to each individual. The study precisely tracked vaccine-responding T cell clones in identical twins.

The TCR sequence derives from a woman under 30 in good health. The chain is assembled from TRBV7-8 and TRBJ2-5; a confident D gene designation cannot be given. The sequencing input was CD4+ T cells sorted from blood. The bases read TGTGCCAGCAGCTTGAGAACTCTCGACGAGACCCAGTACTTC. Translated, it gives CASSLRTLDETQYF.